This T cell receptor beta chain derives from a study of CD8+CD57+ T cells in acquired aplastic anemia listed by TCRdb under 2018. For context, the study as a whole: Extracted DNA from sorted CD4+ and CD8+ cells averaged approximately 3 ug, ranging from about 0.18 to 27.4 ug. CD8+CD57+ expansion was defined as frequency above the mean frequency observed in healthy subjects. What the authors observed across the whole study: Although some 28 CD8+ CDR3 sequences were shared by patients and controls, these sequences appeared highly expressed in patients and within the immunodominant clones of patients. Between patients and healthy controls, no significant difference in CD8+ Simpson's diversity was found (P=0.060).

Comments on this clonotype: Its antigen target is currently unknown. No base-level quality is on record; no much larger clone is a single base apart.

TCR beta VDJ combination and CDR3 sequence profiling used genomic DNA as the template. An Illumina HiSeq 2000 was used for TCR repertoire sequencing. The paper's data handling went like this. Repertoire assessment relied on Simpson's diversity index, CDR3 size and DJ length profiles, and TRBV/TRBJ rearrangement plots. Whichever DNA sequence was most abundant in the deep sequencing data was defined as the immunodominant clone. CDR3 amino acid sequences were screened for sharing across subjects and compared with published repertoires and the VDJdb database. Using fastp at Q25 and MiXCR, TCRdb reprocessed the public reads and kept productive beta chains. A single entry per CDR3 protein holds the most common genes and DNA from its merged rows. The V and J calls were not made by the authors but by TCRdb's processing. A total of approximately 150,000 distinct CDR3 sequences appear in this sample, more than 45% of them only once. 0.85% to 1.2% of the sample is held by the ten biggest clonotypes.

Patients chosen for sequencing had shown expansion of CD8+CD57+ cells by flow cytometry. All patients had severe acquired aplastic anemia diagnosed by International Study of Aplastic Anemia and Agranulocytosis and Camitta criteria. At the time blood was sampled, none of the patients had received any therapy. TCR repertoires of sorted CD4+ and CD8+ blood T cells from severe aplastic anemia patients and healthy subjects were deep-sequenced in the study. Patients were enrolled in the USA under clinicaltrials.gov protocols 00001620, 01623167, 00001397, 00071045, 00081523 and 00961064. Ficoll-Paque density gradient centrifugation was used to isolate peripheral blood mononuclear cells. CD4+ and CD8+ T cells were sorted by FACS or magnetic beads before DNA extraction. Measured from the cysteine to the phenylalanine, the CDR3 is 15 residues long. The CDR3 DNA has 45 bases and is translated from base 1. The trim is 3 bases for V and 6 bases for J, with a gap of 17 bases between the germline ends. CDR1 MNHEY and CDR2 SVGAGI are derived from the germline V gene.

Sequenced material: sorted CD4+, CD8+, or CD8+CD57+ T cells (not recorded which) from PBMCs. The rearrangement combines TRBV6-5 with TRBJ1-2, and the D gene may be TRBD1, 6 bases matching. This clonotype was obtained from a human donor with aplastic anemia. CDR3 region: CASSYGGRRFDGYTF. The nucleotides read TGTGCCAGCAGTTATGGGGGCCGACGGTTCGATGGCTACACCTTC.